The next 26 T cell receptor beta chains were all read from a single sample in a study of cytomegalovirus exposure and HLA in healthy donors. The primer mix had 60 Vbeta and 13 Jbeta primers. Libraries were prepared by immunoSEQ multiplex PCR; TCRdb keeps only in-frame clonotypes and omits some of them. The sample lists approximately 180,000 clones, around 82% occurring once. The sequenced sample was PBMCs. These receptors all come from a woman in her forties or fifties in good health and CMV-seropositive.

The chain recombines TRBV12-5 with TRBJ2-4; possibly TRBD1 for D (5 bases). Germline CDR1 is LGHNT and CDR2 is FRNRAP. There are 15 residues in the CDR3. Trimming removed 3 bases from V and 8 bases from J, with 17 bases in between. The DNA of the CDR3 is TGTGCTAGTGGTTTAAGGGGAACCATGGCGGACATTCAGTACTTC. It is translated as CASGLRGTMADIQYF.

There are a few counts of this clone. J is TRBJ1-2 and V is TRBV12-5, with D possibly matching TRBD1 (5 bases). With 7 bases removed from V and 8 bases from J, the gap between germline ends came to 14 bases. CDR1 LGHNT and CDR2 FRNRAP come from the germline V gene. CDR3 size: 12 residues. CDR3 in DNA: TGTGCTAGTGCCTTGGGGGGGGTAGGCTACACCTTC. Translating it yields CASALGGVGYTF.

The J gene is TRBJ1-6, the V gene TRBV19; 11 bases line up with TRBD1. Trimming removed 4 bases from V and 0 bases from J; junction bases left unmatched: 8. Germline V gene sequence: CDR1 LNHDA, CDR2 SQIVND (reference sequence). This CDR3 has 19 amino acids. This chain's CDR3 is CASSKRTGGGSSYNSPLHF. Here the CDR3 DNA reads TGTGCCAGTAGTAAACGGACAGGGGGCGGCAGCTCCTATAATTCACCCCTCCACTTT.

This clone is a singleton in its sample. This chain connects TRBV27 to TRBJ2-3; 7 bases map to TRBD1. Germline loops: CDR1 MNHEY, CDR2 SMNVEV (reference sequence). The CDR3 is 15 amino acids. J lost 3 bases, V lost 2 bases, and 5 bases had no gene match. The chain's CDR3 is CASSLTGTATDTQYF. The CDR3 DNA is TGTGCCAGCAGTTTAACCGGGACAGCGACAGATACGCAGTATTTT.

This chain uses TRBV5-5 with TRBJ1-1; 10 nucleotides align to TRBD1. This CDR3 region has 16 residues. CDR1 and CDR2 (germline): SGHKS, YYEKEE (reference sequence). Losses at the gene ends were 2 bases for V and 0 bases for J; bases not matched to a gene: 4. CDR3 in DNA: TGTGCCAGCAGCTTCCTCGGGACAGGGGTGAACACTGAAGCTTTCTTT. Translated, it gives CASSFLGTGVNTEAFF.

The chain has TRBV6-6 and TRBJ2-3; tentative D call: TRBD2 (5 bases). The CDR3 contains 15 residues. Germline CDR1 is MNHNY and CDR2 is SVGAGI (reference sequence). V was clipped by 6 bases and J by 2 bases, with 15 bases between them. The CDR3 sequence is CASSYSRGYTDTQYF. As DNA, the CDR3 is TGTGCCAGCAGCTATTCCAGAGGGTACACAGATACGCAGTATTTT.

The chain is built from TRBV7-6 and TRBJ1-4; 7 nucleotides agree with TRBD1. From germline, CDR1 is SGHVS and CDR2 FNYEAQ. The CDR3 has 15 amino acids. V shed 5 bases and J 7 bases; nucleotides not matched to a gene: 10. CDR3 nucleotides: TGTGCCAGCAGCACCGACAGGGCGGTGGGTGAAAAACTGTTTTTT. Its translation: CASSTDRAVGEKLFF. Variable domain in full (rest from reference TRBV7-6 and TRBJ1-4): GAGVSQSPRYKVTKRGQDVALRCDPISGHVSLYWYRQALGQGPEFLTYFNYEAQQDKSGLPNDRFSAERPEGSISTLTIQRTEQRDSAMYRCASSTDRAVGEKLFFGSGTQLSVL.

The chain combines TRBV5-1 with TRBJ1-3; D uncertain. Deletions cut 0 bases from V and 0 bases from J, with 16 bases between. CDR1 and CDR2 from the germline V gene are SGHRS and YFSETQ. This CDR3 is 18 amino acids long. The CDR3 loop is CASSLVGTGSHSGNTIYF. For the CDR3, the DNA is TGCGCCAGCAGCTTGGTGGGTACGGGGTCGCACTCTGGAAACACCATATATTTT.

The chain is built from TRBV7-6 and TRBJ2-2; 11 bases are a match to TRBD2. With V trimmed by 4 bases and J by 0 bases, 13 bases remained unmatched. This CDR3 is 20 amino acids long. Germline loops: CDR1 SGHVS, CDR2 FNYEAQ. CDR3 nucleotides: TGTGCCAGCAGCTCAACCCTCCCCTCGACTAGCGGGGCGAACACCGGGGAGCTGTTTTTT. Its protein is CASSSTLPSTSGANTGELFF.

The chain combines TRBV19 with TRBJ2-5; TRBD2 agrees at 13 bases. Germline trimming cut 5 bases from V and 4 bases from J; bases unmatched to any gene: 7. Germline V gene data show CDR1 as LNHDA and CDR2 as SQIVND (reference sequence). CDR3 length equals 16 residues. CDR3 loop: CASSAGLAGDGETQYF. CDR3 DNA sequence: TGTGCCAGTAGTGCCGGACTAGCGGGGGACGGAGAGACCCAGTACTTC. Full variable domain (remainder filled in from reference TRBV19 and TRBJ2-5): DGGITQSPKYLFRKEGQNVTLSCEQNLNHDAMYWYRQDPGQGLRLIYYSQIVNDFQKGDIAEGYSVSREKKESFPLTVTSAQKNPTAFYLCASSAGLAGDGETQYFGPGTRLLVL.

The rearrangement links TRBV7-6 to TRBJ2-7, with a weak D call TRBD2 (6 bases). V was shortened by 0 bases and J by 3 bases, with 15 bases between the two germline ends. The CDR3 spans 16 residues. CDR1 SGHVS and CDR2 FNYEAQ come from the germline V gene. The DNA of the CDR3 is TGTGCCAGCAGCTTAGCGAGTACCGGGGGAGGCTACGAGCAGTACTTC. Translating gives CASSLASTGGGYEQYF.

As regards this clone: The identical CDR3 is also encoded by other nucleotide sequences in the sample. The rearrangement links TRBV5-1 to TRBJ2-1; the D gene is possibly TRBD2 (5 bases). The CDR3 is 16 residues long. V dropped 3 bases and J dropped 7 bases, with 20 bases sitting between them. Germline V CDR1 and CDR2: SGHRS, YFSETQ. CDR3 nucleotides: TGCGCCAGCAGCTCTAAAGTCGGAACTAGTATGAATGAGCAGTTCTTC. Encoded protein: CASSSKVGTSMNEQFF.

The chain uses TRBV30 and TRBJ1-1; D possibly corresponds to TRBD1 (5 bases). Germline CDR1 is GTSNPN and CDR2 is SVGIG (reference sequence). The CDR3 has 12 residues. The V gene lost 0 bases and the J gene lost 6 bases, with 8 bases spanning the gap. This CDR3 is CAWSVWGAEAFF. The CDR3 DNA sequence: TGTGCCTGGAGTGTATGGGGCGCTGAAGCTTTCTTT.

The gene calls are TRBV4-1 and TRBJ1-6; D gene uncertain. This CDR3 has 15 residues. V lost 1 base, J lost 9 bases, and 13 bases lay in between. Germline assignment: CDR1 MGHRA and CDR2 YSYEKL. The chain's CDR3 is CASSQAGGLASPLHF. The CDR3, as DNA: TGCGCCAGCAGCCAAGCCGGAGGTTTGGCTTCACCCCTCCACTTT.

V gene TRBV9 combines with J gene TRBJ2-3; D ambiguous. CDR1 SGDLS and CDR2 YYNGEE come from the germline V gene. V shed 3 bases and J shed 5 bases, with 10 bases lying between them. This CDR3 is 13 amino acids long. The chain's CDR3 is CASSAGVQDTQYF. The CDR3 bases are TGTGCCAGCAGCGCGGGTGTCCAAGATACGCAGTATTTT.

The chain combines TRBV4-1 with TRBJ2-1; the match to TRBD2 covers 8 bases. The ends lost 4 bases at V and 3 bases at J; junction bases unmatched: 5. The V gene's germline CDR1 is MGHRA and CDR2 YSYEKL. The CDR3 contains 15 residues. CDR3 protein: CASSLRGGGYNEQFF. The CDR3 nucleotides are TGCGCCAGCAGCCTCCGGGGGGGCGGCTACAATGAGCAGTTCTTC.

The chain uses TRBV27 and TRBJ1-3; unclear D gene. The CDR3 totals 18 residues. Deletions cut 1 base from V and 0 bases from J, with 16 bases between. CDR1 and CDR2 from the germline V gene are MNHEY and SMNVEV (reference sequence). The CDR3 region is CASSLCCGETVSGNTIYF. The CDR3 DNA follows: TGTGCCAGCAGTTTATGCTGTGGGGAGACTGTCTCTGGAAACACCATATATTTT.

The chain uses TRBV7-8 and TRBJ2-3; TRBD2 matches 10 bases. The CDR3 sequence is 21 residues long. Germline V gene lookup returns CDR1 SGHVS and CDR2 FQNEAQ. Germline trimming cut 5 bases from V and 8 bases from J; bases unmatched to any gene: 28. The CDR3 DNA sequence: TGTGCCAGCAGCCCAGGGGGACCGACAGTAAAAACTAGCGGGGTGGGGACTACGCAGTATTTT. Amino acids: CASSPGGPTVKTSGVGTTQYF. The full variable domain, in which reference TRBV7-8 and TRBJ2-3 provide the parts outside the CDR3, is GAGVSQSPRYKVAKRGQDVALRCDPISGHVSLFWYQQALGQGPEFLTYFQNEAQLDKSGLPSDRFFAERPEGSVSTLKIQRTQQEDSAVYLCASSPGGPTVKTSGVGTTQYFGPGTRLTVL.

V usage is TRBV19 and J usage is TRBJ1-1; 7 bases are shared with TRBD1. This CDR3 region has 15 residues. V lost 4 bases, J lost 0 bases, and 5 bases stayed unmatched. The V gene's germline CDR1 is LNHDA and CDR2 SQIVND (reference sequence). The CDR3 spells CASSTRTGLNTEAFF. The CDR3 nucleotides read TGTGCCAGTAGTACCAGGACAGGACTGAACACTGAAGCTTTCTTT.

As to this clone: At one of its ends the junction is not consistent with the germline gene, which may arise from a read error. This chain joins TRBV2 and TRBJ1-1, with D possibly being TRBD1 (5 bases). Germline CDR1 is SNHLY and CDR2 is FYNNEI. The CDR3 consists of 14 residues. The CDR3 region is CASTAVAGRAEASF. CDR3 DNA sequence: TGTGCCAGTACGGCGGTCGCAGGGAGGGCTGAAGCTTCCTTT.

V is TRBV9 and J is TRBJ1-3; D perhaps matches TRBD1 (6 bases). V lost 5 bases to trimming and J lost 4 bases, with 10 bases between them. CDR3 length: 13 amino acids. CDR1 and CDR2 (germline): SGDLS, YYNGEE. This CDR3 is CASRGGDGNTIYF. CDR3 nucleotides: TGTGCCAGCAGAGGGGGGGACGGAAACACCATATATTTT.

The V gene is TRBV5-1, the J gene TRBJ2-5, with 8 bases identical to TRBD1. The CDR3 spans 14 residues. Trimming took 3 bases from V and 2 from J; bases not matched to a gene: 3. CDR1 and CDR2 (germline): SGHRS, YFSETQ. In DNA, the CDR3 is TGCGCCAGCAGCTCAGGGGGCGATCAAGAGACCCAGTACTTC. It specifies CASSSGGDQETQYF.

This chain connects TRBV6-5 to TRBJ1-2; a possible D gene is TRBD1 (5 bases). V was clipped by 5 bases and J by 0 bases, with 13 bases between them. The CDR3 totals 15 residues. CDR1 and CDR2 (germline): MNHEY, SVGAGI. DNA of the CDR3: TGTGCCAGCAGTCCCCAGGGTGGTGCTAACTATGGCTACACCTTC. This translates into CASSPQGGANYGYTF.

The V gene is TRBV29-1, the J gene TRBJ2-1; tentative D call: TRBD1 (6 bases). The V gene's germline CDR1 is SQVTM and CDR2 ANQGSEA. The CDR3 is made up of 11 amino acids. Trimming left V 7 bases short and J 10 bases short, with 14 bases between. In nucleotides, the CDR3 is TGCAGCGGACGCTTACAGGGAGAGCAGTTCTTC. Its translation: CSGRLQGEQFF.

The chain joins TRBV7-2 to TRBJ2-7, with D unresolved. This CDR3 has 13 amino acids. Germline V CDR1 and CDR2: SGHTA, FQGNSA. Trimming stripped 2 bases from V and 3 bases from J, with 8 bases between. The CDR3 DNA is TGTGCCAGCAGCTTAAAGGCAGGCTACGAGCAGTACTTC. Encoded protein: CASSLKAGYEQYF.

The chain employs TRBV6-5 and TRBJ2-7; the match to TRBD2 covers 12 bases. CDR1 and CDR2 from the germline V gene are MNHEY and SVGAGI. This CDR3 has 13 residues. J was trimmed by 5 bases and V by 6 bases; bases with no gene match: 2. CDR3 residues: CASRLAGGHEQYF. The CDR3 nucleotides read TGTGCCAGCAGACTAGCGGGGGGCCACGAGCAGTACTTC.